One sample yielded the 31 T cell receptor beta chains listed below, sequenced in a study of response to subunit inactivated influenza vaccine. TCRdb reprocessed the RT-PCR reads via MiXCR and lists one record per CDR3 protein. This repertoire shows fewer than 600,000 distinct CDR3 sequences, around 7.7% found once; its top ten account for approximately 14%. Sequencing used PBMCs from blood, obtained about 23 months after vaccination. Receptor source: a man aged 50 to 75 who received an inactivated influenza vaccine.

The CDR3 DNA reads as TGTGCCAGCAGCGAGGTGGGCGCACGCCTCTTGGATACGCAGTATTTT. It specifies CASSEVGARLLDTQYF. The V call is TRBV7-9, the J call TRBJ2-3; no definite D call. The V end was cut by 5 bases, the J end by 6 bases, with 21 bases between. Germline CDR1 is SEHNR and CDR2 is FQNEAQ (reference sequence). There are 16 residues in the CDR3.

This clonotype was observed a handful of times. CDR3 in DNA: TGTGCCAGCAGCCCCTCCCCCGTCGAGCAGTTCTTC. Protein sequence: CASSPSPVEQFF. The rearrangement links TRBV7-9 to TRBJ2-1; D unresolved. This CDR3 is built from 12 residues. Trimming left V 5 bases short and J 10 bases short, with 12 bases between. Germline CDR1 and CDR2: SEHNR and FQNEAQ (reference sequence).

This clonotype was found a few times. V usage is TRBV4-3 and J usage is TRBJ1-6; the D is unclear. CDR3 size: 14 residues. Germline CDR1 is LGHNA and CDR2 is YSLEER. V was trimmed by 0 bases and J by 2 bases, leaving 2 bases between them. CDR3 sequence reads: CASSQDPYNSPLHF. Here the CDR3 DNA reads TGCGCCAGCAGCCAAGACCCCTATAATTCACCCCTCCACTTT.

This clonotype was observed a handful of times. J is TRBJ1-1 and V is TRBV18; no reliable D call. CDR3 length: 14 amino acids. V was clipped by 3 bases and J by 2 bases, with 10 bases between them. Germline CDR1 is KGHSH and CDR2 is LQKENI. The CDR3 spells CASSPTTSNTEAFF. For the CDR3, the DNA is TGTGCCAGCTCACCGACAACTTCCAACACTGAAGCTTTCTTT. Full variable domain (rest looked up from reference TRBV18 and TRBJ1-1): NAGVMQNPRHLVRRRGQEARLRCSPMKGHSHVYWYRQLPEEGLKFMVYLQKENIIDESGMPKERFSAEFPKEGPSILRIQQVVRGDSAAYFCASSPTTSNTEAFFGQGTRLTVV.

This clonotype was recorded a few times. The chain couples TRBV11-2 to TRBJ2-7; 9 bases line up with TRBD1. Germline-derived CDR1 and CDR2 are SGHAT and FQNNGV. This CDR3 spans 14 amino acids. The trim removed 6 bases at V and 3 bases at J, leaving 6 bases unmatched. This chain's CDR3 is CASRSTGGSYEQYF. In DNA form, the CDR3 reads TGTGCCAGCAGATCGACAGGGGGTAGCTACGAGCAGTACTTC.

This clonotype was found a few times. The chain has TRBV6-5 and TRBJ2-5, with 7 nucleotides matching TRBD2. From germline, CDR1 is MNHEY and CDR2 SVGAGI. The CDR3 has 15 residues. After removal of 2 bases from V and 2 bases from J, the junction contained 5 bases not matched to a gene. The CDR3 sequence is CASSYGASGQETQYF. The CDR3 DNA reads as TGTGCCAGCAGTTACGGGGCTAGCGGACAAGAGACCCAGTACTTC.

The table lists this clonotype with many counts. The J gene is TRBJ2-7, the V gene TRBV28, with unresolved D. CDR1 is MDHEN and CDR2 is SYDVKM in the germline V gene. The germline V and J ends were trimmed by 7 bases and 0 bases, with 10 bases remaining between them. The CDR3 runs 13 residues. The CDR3 loop reads CASMTSPSYEQYF. In nucleotides, the CDR3 is TGTGCCAGCATGACTTCCCCCTCCTACGAGCAGTACTTC.

This clonotype has just a few counts. The V and J genes are TRBV7-2 and TRBJ2-2; D remains unclear. V lost 5 bases and J 7 bases, leaving 14 bases between the germline ends. CDR1 is SGHTA, CDR2 FQGNSA, per germline. This CDR3 contains 14 residues. Here the CDR3 DNA reads TGTGCCAGCAGCCCCGTAGCTGTTGGCGGGGAGCTGTTTTTT. Its protein product is CASSPVAVGGELFF.

This clonotype occurred a few times. This chain uses TRBV7-9 with TRBJ1-4; 8 nucleotides align to TRBD1. With V trimmed by 4 bases and J by 1 base, 8 bases remained unmatched. The germline gives CDR1 SEHNR, CDR2 FQNEAQ (reference sequence). The CDR3 consists of 17 residues. In DNA form, the CDR3 reads TGTGCCAGCAGCTCTGGACAGGGTGTAGTAACTAATGAAAAACTGTTTTTT. The encoded protein is CASSSGQGVVTNEKLFF.

This clonotype has only a few counts. V usage is TRBV14 and J usage is TRBJ1-2, with 7 bases that match TRBD1. The CDR3 totals 13 residues. Germline CDR1 reads SGHDN; CDR2 reads FVKESK. The junction had 3 bases not matched to a gene; V was cut back by 1 base and J by 7 bases. CDR3 coding DNA: TGTGCCAGCAGCCAAGGAGGGGGCAGTGGCTACACCTTC. As protein: CASSQGGGSGYTF.

This clonotype was detected a few times. This chain joins TRBV5-6 and TRBJ2-2; TRBD1 matches 9 bases. Trimming took 4 bases from V and 2 from J; bases not matched to a gene: 9. The CDR3 has 17 amino acids. CDR1 and CDR2 (germline): SGHDT, YYEEEE. CDR3 bases: TGTGCCAGCAGCCCCTCGTACAGGGGGCGAAACACCGGGGAGCTGTTTTTT. Translated, it gives CASSPSYRGRNTGELFF. Based on the CDR3 plus reference TRBV5-6 and TRBJ2-2, the full variable domain is DAGVTQSPTHLIKTRGQQVTLRCSPKSGHDTVSWYQQALGQGPQFIFQYYEEEERQRGNFPDRFSGHQFPNYSSELNVNALLLGDSALYLCASSPSYRGRNTGELFFGEGSRLTVL.

The J gene is TRBJ2-5, the V gene TRBV10-3; D assignment may be TRBD1 or TRBD2 (5 bases each). The CDR3 runs to 14 residues. With 6 bases removed from V and 6 bases from J, the gap between germline ends came to 17 bases. Germline values: CDR1 ENHRY, CDR2 SYGVKD. CDR3 DNA sequence: TGTGCCATCAGAAGGGACCTCACGGACCAGACCCAGTACTTC. Protein: CAIRRDLTDQTQYF.

This clonotype came up a few times. The chain carries TRBV27 and TRBJ2-7, with 7 bases identical to TRBD2. Germline lookup yields CDR1 MNHEY and CDR2 SMNVEV (reference sequence). V was clipped by 4 bases and J by 0 bases; unmatched bases: 3. This CDR3 has 14 residues. The CDR3 coding sequence is TGTGCCAGCAGTTGGGGCGGGGGCTCCTACGAGCAGTACTTC. As protein: CASSWGGGSYEQYF.

In its sample, this clonotype was seen a few times. The chain employs TRBV6-5 and TRBJ2-1, with 9 bases lining up with TRBD1. J was trimmed by 9 bases and V by 4 bases; bases with no gene match: 13. The CDR3 is made up of 16 amino acids. Germline V lookup: CDR1 MNHEY, CDR2 SVGAGI. The CDR3 DNA follows: TGTGCCAGCAGTTCCCCGCGGACAGGGGCCAGGGGTGAGCAGTTCTTC. Its protein is CASSSPRTGARGEQFF.

V is TRBV28 and J is TRBJ2-3; 9 bases map to TRBD2. Per germline, CDR1 MDHEN and CDR2 SYDVKM. The V segment lost 5 bases and the J segment 4 bases; nucleotides outside the gene matches: 10. The CDR3 spans 16 residues. The CDR3 DNA is TGTGCCAGCAGTCTCTCTGGATTAGCGGGAGCAGATACGCAGTATTTT. The encoded protein is CASSLSGLAGADTQYF.

The chain has TRBV7-2 and TRBJ2-3; TRBD1 is a possible D gene (6 bases). The CDR3 sequence is 16 residues long. With 0 bases removed from V and 8 bases from J, the gap between germline ends came to 18 bases. Per the germline V gene, CDR1 is SGHTA and CDR2 is FQGNSA. The CDR3 is CASSLAPGQGFVTQYF. The CDR3 DNA reads TGTGCCAGCAGCTTAGCCCCGGGGCAGGGGTTTGTTACGCAGTATTTT.

This clonotype occurred many times. The J gene is TRBJ2-7, the V gene TRBV7-2; the D gene is possibly TRBD1 (6 bases). Looked up from germline, CDR1 is SGHTA and CDR2 is FQGNSA. This CDR3 contains 12 residues. Trimming removed 5 bases at V and 10 bases at J, with 15 bases between. CDR3 nucleotide sequence: TGTGCCAGCAGCCGCGATACAGGGCACCAGTACTTC. This translates into CASSRDTGHQYF.

This clonotype showed up many times. CDR3 loop: CASSFGRTDTQYF. CDR3 bases: TGTGCCAGCAGTTTTGGGCGGACAGATACGCAGTATTTT. V gene TRBV12-3 or TRBV12-4 combines with J gene TRBJ2-3; D is unclear. This CDR3 contains 13 residues. V lost 3 bases and J lost 3, with 7 bases in between.

This clonotype has a count of ten or more. Here the CDR3 DNA reads TGCAGCGTTGAAATAGCGGGGGGCACAGATACGCAGTATTTT. This gives the protein CSVEIAGGTDTQYF. The rearrangement links TRBV29-1 to TRBJ2-3; 9 bases fit TRBD2. The CDR3 loop spans 14 amino acids. Trimming at V came to 2 bases and at J to 1 base, leaving 1 base not matched to a gene. From germline, CDR1 is SQVTM and CDR2 ANQGSEA.

This chain uses TRBV10-3 with TRBJ2-7; the D call may be TRBD1 or TRBD2 (6 bases each). Trimming left V 0 bases short and J 3 bases short, with 12 bases between. Germline values: CDR1 ENHRY, CDR2 SYGVKD. This CDR3 contains 15 residues. The CDR3 is CAISESLGGNYEQYF. CDR3 DNA sequence: TGTGCCATCAGTGAGTCCCTAGGGGGGAACTACGAGCAGTACTTC.

The chain carries TRBV3-1 and TRBJ2-5; D might be TRBD2 (6 bases). Trimming pared 1 base from V and 2 bases from J, leaving 11 bases between. Per germline, CDR1 LGHDT and CDR2 YNNKEL (reference sequence). CDR3 size: 15 residues. In nucleotides, the CDR3 is TGTGCCAGCAGCCAAGCGGCGGGGCGTCAAGAGACCCAGTACTTC. Translated: CASSQAAGRQETQYF.

The rearrangement joins TRBV4-3 to TRBJ2-7; 7 bases agree with TRBD1. J gave up 2 bases and V 1 base, and 5 bases lay outside the gene matches. The germline V gene has CDR1 LGHNA and CDR2 YSLEER. This CDR3 comprises 15 residues. The CDR3 sequence is CASSQATTGTYEQYF. The CDR3, as DNA: TGCGCCAGCAGCCAAGCCACGACAGGGACCTACGAGCAGTACTTC.

The chain links TRBV29-1 to TRBJ2-3; 14 bases line up with TRBD2. The CDR3 runs 17 residues. The J segment lost 4 bases and the V segment lost 5 bases, leaving 11 bases of the junction unmatched. Germline CDR1 is SQVTM and CDR2 is ANQGSEA. CDR3 sequence (DNA): TGCAGCGTTCCCGGGACTAGCGGGGGCACTCCCCCAGATACGCAGTATTTT. Amino acids: CSVPGTSGGTPPDTQYF.

This chain links TRBV28 with TRBJ2-2; 7 bases are a match to TRBD1. Germline CDR1 reads MDHEN; CDR2 reads SYDVKM. CDR3 size: 16 residues. With V trimmed by 5 bases and J by 3 bases, 9 bases remained unmatched. In DNA, the CDR3 is TGTGCCAGCAGTCCTCTGGGACAGCGTTACACCGGGGAGCTGTTTTTT. It is translated as CASSPLGQRYTGELFF.

This chain connects TRBV18 to TRBJ1-4, with a possible D match to TRBD1 (5 bases). This CDR3 region has 12 residues. CDR1 KGHSH and CDR2 LQKENI come from the germline V gene. V was trimmed by 3 bases and J by 10 bases, leaving 9 bases between them. The CDR3: CASSPTGGKLFF. The DNA of the CDR3 is TGTGCCAGCTCACCGACGGGGGGAAAACTGTTTTTT.

The V call is TRBV29-1, the J call TRBJ2-7; no firm D call. The CDR3 totals 12 residues. From germline, CDR1 is SQVTM and CDR2 ANQGSEA. Trimming stripped 5 bases from V and 4 bases from J, with 12 bases between. CDR3 sequence reads: CSVLGGRYEQYF. CDR3 sequence (DNA): TGCAGCGTTCTGGGTGGTCGGTACGAGCAGTACTTC.

This clonotype was observed a handful of times. The chain links TRBV11-2 to TRBJ2-3, with D unclear. The germline V gene has CDR1 SGHAT and CDR2 FQNNGV. Deletions cut 0 bases from V and 0 bases from J, with 13 bases between. The CDR3 length is 17 residues. The CDR3 reads CASSLDHFSLSTDTQYF. The CDR3 DNA reads TGTGCCAGCAGCTTAGACCATTTCAGTCTCAGCACAGATACGCAGTATTTT.

This clonotype was observed many times. The V and J genes are TRBV12-3 or TRBV12-4 and TRBJ2-3, with TRBD2 matching 11 bases. J lost 7 bases, V lost 1 base, and 10 bases had no gene match. The CDR3 runs 17 residues. The CDR3 coding sequence is TGTGCCAGCAGTTTAGTCACTAGCGGGAGTAATGAGAATACGCAGTATTTT. Protein product: CASSLVTSGSNENTQYF.

The genes are TRBV24-1 and TRBJ2-1, with D unclear. The germline V gene encodes CDR1 KGHDR and CDR2 SFDVKD. The CDR3 has 14 residues. The ends were cut back, 9 bases at V and 0 bases at J, with 11 bases in the middle. The CDR3, as DNA: TGTGCCACCGGATGGGGTAGCTCCTACAATGAGCAGTTCTTC. Amino acids: CATGWGSSYNEQFF.

V and J are TRBV4-3 and TRBJ2-7; D may match TRBD1 or TRBD2 (5 bases each). V was trimmed by 1 base and J by 2 bases, leaving 15 bases between them. CDR1 is LGHNA, CDR2 YSLEER, per germline. The CDR3 consists of 16 residues. The CDR3 protein is CASSQGRTTPTYEQYF. The CDR3 nucleotides read TGCGCCAGCAGCCAAGGGAGGACAACTCCTACCTACGAGCAGTACTTC.

This clonotype turned up a few times. The rearrangement links TRBV28 to TRBJ1-2, with D maybe TRBD1 (6 bases). The V and J ends lost 4 bases and 6 bases respectively, with 15 bases between them. From germline, CDR1 is MDHEN and CDR2 SYDVKM. The CDR3 is made up of 14 amino acids. The CDR3 DNA reads as TGTGCCAGCAGTTCCCCAGGACAGATGGATGGCTACACCTTC. Translating it yields CASSSPGQMDGYTF.